These T cell receptor beta chains were read from a single sample in a study of blood T cell repertoires in COVID-19. Profiled with immunoSEQ multiplex PCR; TCRdb holds only in-frame clones, not every one. The repertoire holds 350,000 to 450,000 clones, with 86% as singletons. The sample consisted of peripheral blood. These receptors were obtained from a woman aged 55-70 years with COVID-19, enrolled during active disease. Both conserved end residues are part of each CDR3. The order of the fields is clone size, D gene, V gene, J gene, CDR3 DNA, CDR3 protein. A D gene is named only where the DNA matches it firmly. Clone size is given for some rows only: seen once, a few or many times, or a class if the clone is expanded.

.	.	TRBV7-8	TRBJ2-1	TGTGCCAGTAGACTAAGCTCCTACAATGAGCAGTTCTTC	CASRLSSYNEQFF
once	.	TRBV5-1	TRBJ2-5	TGCGCCAGCAGCTCGGGTGTGGGAGAGACCCAGTACTTC	CASSSGVGETQYF
.	TRBD1	TRBV5-8	TRBJ1-2	TGTGCCAGCAGCTTCCGGACAGGGGGCTATGGCTACACCTTC	CASSFRTGGYGYTF
.	TRBD2	TRBV5-1	TRBJ2-3	TGCGCCAGCAGCGATCGACTAGCGGGTTCGACAGATACGCAGTATTTT	CASSDRLAGSTDTQYF
.	TRBD1	TRBV19	TRBJ1-3	TGTGCCAGTAAAAATGGAAAGGGGGCCGAAGGAAACACCATATATTTT	CASKNGKGAEGNTIYF
.	TRBD1	TRBV27	TRBJ1-6	TGTGCCAGCAGTTCGGGACAGGACTCCTATAATTCACCCCTCCACTTT	CASSSGQDSYNSPLHF
.	.	TRBV30	TRBJ2-6	TGTGCCTGGGACCGAGTCTCGGGGGCCAACGTCCTGACTTTC	CAWDRVSGANVLTF
.	.	TRBV10-2	TRBJ1-1	TGCGCCAGCAGTGACCCGACAGACTCACGATCGTCTTTCTTT	CASSDPTDSRSSFF
.	.	TRBV18	TRBJ2-7	TGTGCCAGCTCACCAGGTTTGGGGGCTGGGGAGCAGTACTTC	CASSPGLGAGEQYF
.	.	TRBV10-1	TRBJ1-1	TGCGCCAGCAGTTTTTTATCTAACACTGAAGCTTTCTTT	CASSFLSNTEAFF
once	TRBD1	TRBV6-4	TRBJ2-1	TGTGCCAGCAGTGACAGGACAGGGGGCTTCGCTGAGCAGTTCTTC	CASSDRTGGFAEQFF
.	.	TRBV7-9	TRBJ2-2	TGTGCCAGCAGCTCCCCCGGGGGGGAGCTGTTTTTT	CASSSPGGELFF
.	.	TRBV6-5	TRBJ2-3	TGTGCCAGCAGAGCTTACAGGGTGGATACGCAGTATTTT	CASRAYRVDTQYF
many	.	TRBV4-3	TRBJ1-2	TGCGCCAGCAGCCAAGACTGGCAGGGCCGATACTATGGCTACACCTTC	CASSQDWQGRYYGYTF
.	.	TRBV10-2	TRBJ1-2	TGCGCCAGCAGTGAGCGAAGCTCCAATGGCTACACCTTC	CASSERSSNGYTF
.	.	TRBV4-1	TRBJ2-5	TGCGCCAGCAGCCATTCTCAGGGGGGAGAGACCCAGTACTTC	CASSHSQGGETQYF
.	TRBD2	TRBV7-2	TRBJ2-7	TGTGCCAGCAGCTATGCAACGGGACTAACGTACGAGCAGTACTTC	CASSYATGLTYEQYF
.	.	TRBV5-1	TRBJ2-2	TGCGCCAGCAGCGTGGGACTGGCGAACACCGGGGAGCTGTTTTTT	CASSVGLANTGELFF
.	.	TRBV24-1	TRBJ2-2	TGTGCCACCAGTGAGACGGATAACGGAGGGCTGTTTTTT	CATSETDNGGLFF
.	.	TRBV12-3/TRBV12-4	TRBJ1-6	TGTGCCAGCAGTTTTGAACTTAATTCACCCCTCCACTTT	CASSFELNSPLHF
.	.	TRBV9	TRBJ2-7	TGTGCCAGCAGCGTAGCACAGGGTGGGTCCTACGAGCAGTACTTC	CASSVAQGGSYEQYF
.	TRBD1	TRBV5-1	TRBJ2-7	TGCGCCAGCAGCTTGACCATTACAGGGGGCGAGCAGTACTTC	CASSLTITGGEQYF
.	.	TRBV9	TRBJ2-5	TGTGCCAGCAAGGCTGGGGGGAACTTTGGAGAGACCCAGTACTTC	CASKAGGNFGETQYF
.	.	TRBV27	TRBJ2-7	TGTGCCAGCAGCCACTTAACCCTCAGGGGGGTCGAGCAGTACTTC	CASSHLTLRGVEQYF
.	TRBD1	TRBV14	TRBJ2-7	TGTGCCAGCAGCCATACCGGGACAGGGGGCCACGAGCAGTACTTC	CASSHTGTGGHEQYF